This TCR beta chain was captured in a study of T cells in Graves' hyperthyroidism and ophthalmopathy. Findings and caveats of the study: By a 13 V-J model, ophthalmopathy was set apart from stable hyperthyroidism.

The sample holds many counts of this clonotype. Its antigen is not known. Patients with ophthalmopathy all had a Clinical Activity Score of at least 3, a NOSPECS grade of at least 4 and duration under 3 months. Those patients with uncontrolled infection, other autoimmune disease, pregnancy or lactation were excluded. In making diagnoses, clinical symptoms, serum thyroxine and TRAb, thyroid ultrasound and orbital computed tomography were all used. This CDR3 is 17 amino acids long. Germline loops: CDR1 SGHAT, CDR2 FQNNGV. Trimming took 3 bases from V and 7 from J, leaving 21 bases between them. TCR beta CDR3 regions were amplified from RNA. First-round RT-PCR targeting the TCR CDR3 was performed with the HTBI primer set. TCRdb fed the multiplex PCR reads into MiXCR, producing one record per CDR3 protein. The profile shows around 360,000 distinct CDR3 sequences, around 15% of them singletons.

The chain recombines TRBV11-2 with TRBJ1-4; possibly TRBD1 for D (5 bases). This receptor was obtained from a woman in her sixties or seventies with Graves' ophthalmopathy. Sequencing was carried out using blood. CDR3 sequence: CASSFYPKGARGEKLFF. Written as DNA, the CDR3 is TGTGCCAGCAGCTTTTACCCCAAAGGGGCTCGAGGTGAAAAACTGTTTTTT.